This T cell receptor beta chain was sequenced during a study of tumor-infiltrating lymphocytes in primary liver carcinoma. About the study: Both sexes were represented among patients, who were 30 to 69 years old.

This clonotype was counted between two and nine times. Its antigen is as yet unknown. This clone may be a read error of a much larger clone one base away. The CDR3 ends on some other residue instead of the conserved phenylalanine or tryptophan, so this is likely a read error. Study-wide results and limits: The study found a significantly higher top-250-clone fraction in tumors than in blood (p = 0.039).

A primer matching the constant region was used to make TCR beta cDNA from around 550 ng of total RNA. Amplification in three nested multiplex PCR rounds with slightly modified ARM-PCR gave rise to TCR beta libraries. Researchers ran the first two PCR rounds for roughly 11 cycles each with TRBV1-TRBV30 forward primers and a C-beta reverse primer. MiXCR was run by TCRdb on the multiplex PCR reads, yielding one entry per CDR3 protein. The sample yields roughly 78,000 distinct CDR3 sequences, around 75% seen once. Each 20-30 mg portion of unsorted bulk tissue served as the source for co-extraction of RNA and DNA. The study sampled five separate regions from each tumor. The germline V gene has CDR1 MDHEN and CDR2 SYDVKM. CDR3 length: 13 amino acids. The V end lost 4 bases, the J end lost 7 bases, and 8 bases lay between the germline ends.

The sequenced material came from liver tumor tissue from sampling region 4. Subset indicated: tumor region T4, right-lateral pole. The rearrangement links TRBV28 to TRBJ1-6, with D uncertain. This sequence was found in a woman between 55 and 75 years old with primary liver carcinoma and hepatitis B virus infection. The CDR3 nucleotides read TGTGCCAGCAGTTACCCCGAAAATTCACCCCTCCACTCT. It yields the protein CASSYPENSPLHS.